This T cell receptor (beta chain) is from a study of human T cells and chemical hapten exposure. This clonotype came up many times. Library preparation tagged each individual cDNA molecule with a unique molecular identifier. One entry per CDR3 protein, called by TCRdb with MiXCR from the RACE reads. Of about 60,000 distinct CDR3 sequences detected, about a tenth appear once; the ten largest clones hold less than 15%. Sample time point: patch test 1, 2 weeks after DPC sensitization. Described treatment: therapeutic diphenylcyclopropenone sensitization with weekly scalp DPC. Germline-derived CDR1 and CDR2 are MGHRA and YSYEKL. This CDR3 spans 13 amino acids. V was clipped by 6 bases and J by 7 bases; unmatched bases: 5.

The clonotype originates from a middle-aged woman with alopecia areata. Some clones in this sample may be carry-over from other donors' samples. The V gene is TRBV4-1, the J gene TRBJ2-1; 8 positions agree with TRBD1. The source material was whole blood, sampled in connection with sensitization to the hapten diphenylcyclopropenone (DPC). The CDR3 DNA reads TGCGCCAGCAGGGTTCAGGGGGCGAATGAGCAGTTCTTC. It translates to CASRVQGANEQFF.